Here is one T cell receptor (beta chain) with its context. Authors' methods: Counts of nucleated cells, estimated from reference gene primer amplification, were obtained. Sequencing used immunoSEQ multiplex PCR; TCRdb keeps in-frame clones, though not all of them. Clone size and V and J calls were adopted from that table, with D and trimming inferred from the DNA. The sample carries 160,000 or so clones, roughly 87% recorded once. This record belongs to a study of blood T cell repertoires in COVID-19. Across the whole study: COVID-19 samples from acute and convalescent phases originated in the United States, Italy and Spain. PBMCs, B-cell-depleted T cells, or T cells were the source of the cDNA or gDNA that made up the material.

CDR1 and CDR2 (germline): KGHDR, SFDVKD. V gave up 5 bases and J gave up 8 bases; unmatched junction bases: 2. The CDR3 sequence is 13 residues long. The clonotype originates from a woman between 45 and 60 years old with acute or convalescent COVID-19. The sample was peripheral blood. The rearrangement links TRBV24-1 to TRBJ1-2; 12 bases map to TRBD1. Here the CDR3 DNA reads TGTGCCACCAGTGGGGACAGGGGGCAAGGCTACACCTTC. Protein: CATSGDRGQGYTF.